This entry concerns a single TCR beta chain. Its target is not known. Quantitative barcoded 5'-RACE was used to prepare TCR beta libraries. MiXCR was run by TCRdb on the 5' RACE reads, yielding one entry per CDR3 protein. The table records 500,000 to 550,000 distinct CDR3 sequences, roughly an eighth of them present only once. The data were obtained in a study of CD8 T cells in ankylosing spondylitis. Study-wide points: Reportedly, disease-linked clones are significantly enriched in ankylosing spondylitis patients' matched synovial fluid. Blood from ankylosing spondylitis patients appeared to carry a characteristic roughly 8-variant TCR beta motif. Certain motif variants had earlier appeared in reactive arthritis synovial fluid and blood. Those disease-linked clones were CD8+; they were also relatively rare in peripheral blood.

V shed 6 bases and J 10 bases; nucleotides not matched to a gene: 12. The CDR3 is made up of 14 amino acids. Germline loops: CDR1 DFQATT, CDR2 SNEGSKA (reference sequence). The specimen sequenced was blood, either unsorted or a sorted T cell fraction (not recorded which). The gene calls are TRBV20-1 and TRBJ2-1; 10 nucleotides line up with TRBD2. The TCR comes from a male donor with ankylosing spondylitis. The CDR3 sequence is CSAAGLAGVWEQFF. CDR3 nucleotide sequence: TGCAGTGCCGCTGGTCTAGCGGGAGTGTGGGAGCAGTTCTTC.